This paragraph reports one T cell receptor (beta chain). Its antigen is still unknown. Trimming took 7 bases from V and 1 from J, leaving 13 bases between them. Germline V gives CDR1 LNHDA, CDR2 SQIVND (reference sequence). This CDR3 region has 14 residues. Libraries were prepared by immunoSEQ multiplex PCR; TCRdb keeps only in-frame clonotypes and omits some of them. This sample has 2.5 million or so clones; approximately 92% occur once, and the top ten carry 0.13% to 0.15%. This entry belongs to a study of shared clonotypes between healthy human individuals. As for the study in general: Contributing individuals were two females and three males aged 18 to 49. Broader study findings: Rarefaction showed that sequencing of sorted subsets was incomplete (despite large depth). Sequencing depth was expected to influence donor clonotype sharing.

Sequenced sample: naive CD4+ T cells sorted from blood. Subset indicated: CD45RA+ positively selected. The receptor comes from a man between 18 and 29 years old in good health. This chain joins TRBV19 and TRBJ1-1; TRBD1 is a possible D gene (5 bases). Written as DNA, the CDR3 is TGTGCCAGTAAGGATAGGGGAGGGAACACTGAAGCTTTCTTT. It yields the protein CASKDRGGNTEAFF.